The next 27 T cell receptor beta chains were all read from a single sample in a study of T-cell reconstitution after alpha-beta-depleted transplantation in children (dated by TCRdb to the mid-2010s). The method behind the library was PCR. For sequencing, an Illumina HiSeq 2500 was employed. TCR libraries were prepared with molecular barcoding, using unique molecular identifiers to normalize TCRbeta repertoire quantification. Clones were called with MiXCR by TCRdb after fastp trimmed the public reads at Q25, and only in-frame beta chains were retained. Each CDR3 protein appears once, grouped with its most common genes and DNA. Within this sample are about 1,000,000 distinct CDR3 sequences, with around 30% of them counted one time only. Over 25% of the sample is taken by the ten largest. The sample's treatment or condition label, decoded: allogeneic hematopoietic cell transplantation with graft depleted of TCRalphabeta T cells and CD19 B cells.

Specimen: PBMCs, mostly from graft donor cells, collected 360 days after TCRalphabeta/CD19-depleted stem cell transplant. Source of these receptors: a boy younger than two who had a stem cell transplant for SCID, so the T cells may come from the graft donor.

This clonotype was detected only a few times. The chain has TRBV20-1 and TRBJ1-1, with D unresolved. The germline V and J ends were trimmed by 2 bases and 3 bases, with 13 bases remaining between them. CDR3 length: 14 amino acids. CDR1 and CDR2 (germline): DFQATT, SNEGSKA (reference sequence). The CDR3 reads CSARSPRVDTEAFF. In nucleotides, the CDR3 is TGCAGTGCTAGAAGTCCGCGGGTGGACACTGAAGCTTTCTTT.

The chain combines TRBV7-9 with TRBJ2-3; a possible D gene is TRBD2 (7 bases). Germline V CDR1 and CDR2: SEHNR, FQNEAQ (reference sequence). This CDR3 spans 14 amino acids. The germline V and J ends were trimmed by 7 bases and 5 bases, with 16 bases remaining between them. Here the CDR3 reads CASILGRGRDTQYF. CDR3 coding DNA: TGTGCCAGCATCCTGGGGCGGGGGCGAGATACGCAGTATTTT.

This clonotype was picked up a small number of times. The chain uses TRBV2 and TRBJ2-5; D remains unclear. Per germline, CDR1 SNHLY and CDR2 FYNNEI. Trimming removed 5 bases at V and 5 bases at J, with 12 bases between. CDR3 length equals 13 residues. The CDR3: CASSNTLDETQYF. The CDR3 DNA reads as TGTGCCAGCAGTAATACTCTAGACGAGACCCAGTACTTC.

This clonotype has ten or more counts. The chain combines TRBV7-9 with TRBJ1-1; D is perhaps TRBD1 (5 bases). The V gene's germline CDR1 is SEHNR and CDR2 FQNEAQ (reference sequence). This CDR3 is 15 amino acids long. Trimming pared 4 bases from V and 2 bases from J, leaving 14 bases between. CDR3 region: CASSSAGTLNTEAFF. The CDR3 bases are TGTGCCAGCAGCTCCGCCGGGACCCTCAACACTGAAGCTTTCTTT.

This clonotype was picked up a small number of times. The gene calls are TRBV11-2 and TRBJ2-7; D gene unclear. The CDR3 covers 14 residues. CDR1 and CDR2 (germline): SGHAT, FQNNGV. The V and J ends lost 2 bases and 6 bases respectively, with 14 bases between them. CDR3 in amino acids: CASSLRNPPREQYF. The CDR3 region has the DNA TGTGCCAGCAGCTTAAGGAACCCTCCGCGCGAGCAGTACTTC. Looking up the rest from reference TRBV11-2 and TRBJ2-7 gives the full variable domain: EAGVAQSPRYKIIEKRQSVAFWCNPISGHATLYWYQQILGQGPKLLIQFQNNGVVDDSQLPKDRFSAERLKGVDSTLKIQPAKLEDSAVYLCASSLRNPPREQYFGPGTRLTVT.

The gene calls are TRBV5-1 and TRBJ2-5; tentative D call: TRBD2 (5 bases). The germline V gene has CDR1 SGHRS and CDR2 YFSETQ. CDR3 size: 16 residues. Trimming took off 0 bases at V and 2 bases at J, with 14 bases between the two ends. The DNA for the CDR3 is TGCGCCAGCAGCTTGGGTCGGGGTCTTGGTCAAGAGACCCAGTACTTC. The encoded protein is CASSLGRGLGQETQYF.

This clonotype was counted between two and nine times. The chain employs TRBV4-3 and TRBJ1-2, with D possibly TRBD1 on 6 matching bases. Germline V gene sequence: CDR1 LGHNA, CDR2 YSLEER. The CDR3 spans 16 residues. Trimming stripped 1 base from V and 8 bases from J, with 20 bases between. The CDR3 DNA follows: TGCGCCAGCAGCCAAGGACTGACGGGGGCGAGGGGCGGCTACACCTTC. Protein sequence: CASSQGLTGARGGYTF.

The chain combines TRBV3-1 with TRBJ1-3, with a tentative D call TRBD1 (6 bases). CDR3 length: 15 amino acids. Germline CDR1 and CDR2: LGHDT and YNNKEL (reference sequence). V was clipped by 5 bases and J by 6 bases, with 17 bases between them. This chain's CDR3 is CASSKYTGYANTIYF. DNA for the CDR3: TGTGCCAGCAGCAAATATACAGGGTATGCAAACACCATATATTTT.

This clonotype appeared many times. The chain employs TRBV25-1 and TRBJ1-2; 7 bases agree with TRBD1. This CDR3 has 13 residues. V shed 6 bases and J 2 bases; nucleotides not matched to a gene: 3. Germline lookup yields CDR1 MGHDK and CDR2 SYGVNS. CDR3 sequence (DNA): TGTGCCAGCAGGCGACAGGGCAACTATGGCTACACCTTC. Translated: CASRRQGNYGYTF.

This clonotype was counted ten times or more. J is TRBJ2-1 and V is TRBV5-8, with D perhaps TRBD2 (6 bases). V was cut by 0 bases and J by 6 bases, with 13 bases left in between. The CDR3 loop spans 15 amino acids. The germline V gene has CDR1 SGHTS and CDR2 YDEGEE. CDR3 DNA: TGTGCCAGCAGCTTGGGGGAGGTGGTGGGCAATGAGCAGTTCTTC. Amino acid sequence: CASSLGEVVGNEQFF.

This clonotype was counted between two and nine times. CDR3 in DNA: TGTGCCAGCAGTTACTCGGACGGAAACACCATATATTTT. Residues: CASSYSDGNTIYF. The chain links TRBV6-5 to TRBJ1-3; D remains unclear. The CDR3 length is 13 residues. V lost 0 bases and J lost 4, with 4 bases in between. The germline V gene has CDR1 MNHEY and CDR2 SVGAGI.

The genes are TRBV15 and TRBJ2-7; 7 nucleotides agree with TRBD2. The V gene end was trimmed by 8 bases and the J gene end by 1 base; junction bases not matched to a gene: 8. CDR1 is LNHNV, CDR2 YYDKDF, per germline (reference sequence). The CDR3 extends over 14 amino acids. The CDR3 sequence: CATRIGRGSYEQYF. In DNA form, the CDR3 reads TGTGCCACCCGCATAGGGAGGGGTTCCTACGAGCAGTACTTC.

V is TRBV4-3 and J is TRBJ2-5; 12 nucleotides line up with TRBD2. The germline gives CDR1 LGHNA, CDR2 YSLEER. This CDR3 spans 16 amino acids. V trimming: 4 bases; J trimming: 2 bases; junction bases outside the gene matches: 5. The CDR3, as DNA: TGCGCCAGCAGCCGAATGACTAGCGGGGGACAAGAGACCCAGTACTTC. Amino acid sequence: CASSRMTSGGQETQYF.

The V gene is TRBV28, the J gene TRBJ2-3; D is possibly TRBD1 (5 bases). The ends were cut back, 6 bases at V and 8 bases at J, with 21 bases in the middle. The germline V gene has CDR1 MDHEN and CDR2 SYDVKM. The length of the CDR3 is 15 residues. The chain's CDR3 is CASSPSLVRESTQYF. The CDR3 DNA reads TGTGCCAGCAGCCCCTCCCTCGTCAGGGAATCTACGCAGTATTTT.

The genes are TRBV5-5 and TRBJ2-6; the D is unclear. V dropped 5 bases and J dropped 0 bases, with 9 bases sitting between them. Germline CDR1 SGHKS, CDR2 YYEKEE (reference sequence). The CDR3 loop spans 15 amino acids. The CDR3 DNA is TGTGCCAGCAGAACAGAGTTCTCTGGGGCCAACGTCCTGACTTTC. Translation gives CASRTEFSGANVLTF.

The chain joins TRBV7-3 to TRBJ2-1, with D perhaps assigned TRBD1 or TRBD2 (5 bases each). The CDR3 runs 13 residues. CDR1 is SGHTA and CDR2 is FQGTGA in the germline V gene. V was clipped by 6 bases and J by 8 bases, with 14 bases between them. In DNA, the CDR3 is TGTGCCAGCAGAGCCCCACGGGGCGATGAGCAGTTCTTC. It specifies CASRAPRGDEQFF.

This sequence joins TRBV30 and TRBJ2-4, with TRBD1 matching 10 bases. V was pared by 1 base and J by 8 bases, with 5 bases of the junction left unmatched. Germline V gene data show CDR1 as GTSNPN and CDR2 as SVGIG (reference sequence). This CDR3 spans 14 amino acids. The CDR3 nucleotides read TGTGCCTGGAGTGGTGGACAGGGGGTTGACATTCAGTACTTC. This gives the protein CAWSGGQGVDIQYF. The full variable domain, with the rest looked up from reference TRBV30 and TRBJ2-4, is SQTIHQWPATLVQPVGSPLSLECTVEGTSNPNLYWYRQAAGRGLQLLFYSVGIGQISSEVPQNLSASRPQDRQFILSSKKLLLSDSGFYLCAWSGGQGVDIQYFGAGTRLSVL.

This clonotype has a handful of counts. The chain carries TRBV7-9 and TRBJ2-2, with 8 nucleotides matching TRBD1. The germline CDR1 and CDR2 sequences are SEHNR and FQNEAQ (reference sequence). This CDR3 region has 15 residues. Trimming at V came to 4 bases and at J to 4 bases, leaving 5 bases not matched to a gene. CDR3 nucleotides: TGTGCCAGCAGCTCCCGGGACAGGTTCACCGGGGAGCTGTTTTTT. Encoded protein: CASSSRDRFTGELFF.

Note on this clonotype: A much bigger clone sits one base away, suggesting this may be a read error. This rearrangement joins TRBV25-1 to TRBJ1-4, with D perhaps TRBD1 (5 bases). Germline values: CDR1 MGHDK, CDR2 SYGVNS. The CDR3 runs 15 residues. With 5 bases removed from V and 8 bases from J, the gap between germline ends came to 18 bases. CDR3 sequence (DNA): TGTGCCAGCAGTCTCAGTGCAGGGTATTACGAAAAACTGTTTTTT. This sequence encodes CASSLSAGYYEKLFF.

This sequence joins TRBV7-8 and TRBJ2-2, with D perhaps given as TRBD1 or TRBD2 (6 bases each). The CDR3 is made up of 14 amino acids. Germline V gene sequence: CDR1 SGHVS, CDR2 FQNEAQ. With 8 bases removed from V and 3 bases from J, the gap between germline ends came to 13 bases. This chain's CDR3 is CASSVGGDTGELFF. CDR3 in DNA: TGTGCCAGCTCGGTGGGGGGCGACACCGGGGAGCTGTTTTTT.

The chain is built from TRBV12-3 or TRBV12-4 and TRBJ2-1; TRBD2 aligns across 9 bases. The length of the CDR3 is 12 residues. V was pared by 6 bases and J by 12 bases, with 6 bases of the junction left unmatched. In nucleotides, the CDR3 is TGTGCCAGCAGCCGGACTAGCGTAGGGCAGTTCTTC. Amino acid sequence: CASSRTSVGQFF.

The table lists this clonotype with a few counts. The chain joins TRBV5-1 to TRBJ1-1; 8 bases are a match to TRBD1. Germline assignment: CDR1 SGHRS and CDR2 YFSETQ. J lost 7 bases, V lost 4 bases, and 9 bases had no gene match. The CDR3 has 14 amino acids. CDR3 DNA: TGCGCCAGCAGCACGGTCAGGGGGCGAGGTGAAGCTTTCTTT. Protein: CASSTVRGRGEAFF.

This rearrangement joins TRBV6-6 to TRBJ2-7; D could derive from TRBD1 or TRBD2 (6 bases each). V lost 10 bases and J 6 bases, leaving 19 bases between the germline ends. The CDR3 spans 13 residues. Germline V gives CDR1 MNHNY, CDR2 SVGAGI (reference sequence). CDR3 coding DNA: TGTGCCACCACCGGGGGCAGTAGGTTCGAGCAGTACTTC. Translation gives CATTGGSRFEQYF.

This clonotype was seen a handful of times. The gene calls are TRBV20-1 and TRBJ2-7; 7 bases align to TRBD2. The CDR3 length is 12 residues. Germline CDR1 and CDR2: DFQATT and SNEGSKA (reference sequence). J lost 4 bases, V lost 1 base, and 1 base had no gene match. CDR3 protein: CSARGEGYEQYF. The DNA of the CDR3 is TGCAGTGCTAGAGGGGAGGGGTACGAGCAGTACTTC.

The rearrangement links TRBV12-3 or TRBV12-4 to TRBJ1-2, with D possibly matching TRBD1 (5 bases). Trimming took 3 bases from V and 6 from J, leaving 20 bases between them. CDR3 size: 16 residues. The CDR3: CASSFPGLDSINGYTF. The CDR3 coding sequence is TGTGCCAGCAGTTTTCCGGGCCTTGACAGTATAAATGGCTACACCTTC.

There are a few counts of this clonotype. The rearrangement uses TRBV6-5 and TRBJ2-7; 8 nucleotides match TRBD2. Germline V gene sequence: CDR1 MNHEY, CDR2 SVGAGI. The CDR3 extends over 14 amino acids. The trim removed 2 bases at V and 9 bases at J, leaving 9 bases unmatched. This CDR3 reads CASSYQPGREGQYF. CDR3 coding DNA: TGTGCCAGCAGTTACCAGCCCGGGAGGGAGGGGCAGTACTTC.

This clonotype was detected only a few times. This chain joins TRBV6-2 or TRBV6-3 and TRBJ2-5, with D hard to call. The CDR3 has 13 residues. Germline V gives CDR1 MNHEY, CDR2 SVGEGT. V gave up 5 bases and J gave up 7 bases, with 14 bases separating them. CDR3 bases: TGTGCCAGCAGTACCAACTACCTCGGGACCCAGTACTTC. It codes for CASSTNYLGTQYF.